At least ten counts were recorded for the clone carrying this T cell receptor (beta chain). A J-beta primer mix and a sample-barcoded 5' primer were used in a second PCR of about 7 to 12 cycles. TCRdb processed the 5' RACE reads anew with MiXCR; each CDR3 protein has one entry. This table has about 1.7 million distinct CDR3 sequences, about 30% appearing once. This sample was included in a study of blood T cells in healthy people across ages. Per germline, CDR1 MNHEY and CDR2 SVGEGT. Trimming shortened V by 5 bases and J by 2 bases, and 15 bases separated the two germline ends. This CDR3 comprises 15 residues.

This clonotype was sampled from a woman in her 30s in good health. Material for sequencing was blood. The chain combines TRBV6-2 or TRBV6-3 with TRBJ2-5, with TRBD2 as a possible D gene (6 bases). In DNA form, the CDR3 reads TGTGCCAGCAGTCGACTGACGAGCGGGCAAGAGACCCAGTACTTC. Amino acid sequence: CASSRLTSGQETQYF.